Described below is a single TCR beta chain sequence and its context. The target antigen is unknown. The source of the sample is a study of monozygotic twins with inflammatory bowel disease. Study-wide points: Especially with disease activity, IBD patients had fewer clonotypes in common with others than healthy twins did.

Germline V gene sequence: CDR1 SGHKS, CDR2 YYEKEE (reference sequence). The CDR3 runs to 14 residues. Each UMI harboured a 6-nucleotide sample barcode and was appended via template switching. TCRdb reprocessed the 5' RACE reads and stores each CDR3 protein as one record, lacking DNA. Reported are fewer than 550,000 distinct CDR3 sequences; the ten largest clones contain around 2.5%. The rearrangement links TRBV5-5 to TRBJ2-7. The material sequenced was blood. This receptor was identified in a human donor with ulcerative colitis or Crohn's disease, or a healthy co-twin of an affected twin (not recorded which). The CDR3 loop is CASSLEPEPYEQYF.